This T cell receptor (beta chain) was found in a study of shared clonotypes between healthy human individuals (dated by TCRdb to the early 2020s). Looking at the study overall: A few men and two women, aged 18 to 49 years, made up the cohort. Blood TCR repertoires of about five healthy adults were deeply sequenced to estimate repertoire size and the extent of clonotype sharing between individuals. Different laboratories and diverse techniques were used to prepare libraries and sequence TCR repertoires, to increase sequencing depth and limit assay-specific biases. Leukapheresis yielded between about 0.94 and 8.9 billion PBMCs per donor. The research as a whole found: Pairwise subsampling indicated that sequencing depth was expected to affect the degree of clonotype sharing among donors. The genetic and exposure-history diversity represented was limited by the small number of donors. Sampling was restricted to blood, and TCR repertoires in tissues likely differ from the TCR repertoires found in blood.

As regards this clone: This clone's antigen is unknown. A single base is all that separates this from a far larger clone, so a read error is likely.

V is pruned by 4 bases and J by 8 bases, leaving 6 bases of the junction without a gene match. The CDR3 numbers 13 residues from cysteine through phenylalanine. Left in the record is the CDR3 DNA by itself, 39 bases read in frame from the first base. For CDR1 and CDR2, the germline V gene lists SQVTM and ANQGSEA. TCR CDR3 regions were amplified from genomic DNA by multiplex PCR using the deep immunoSEQ assay. Extracted genomic DNA from each cell subset was spread evenly across all wells of several immunoSEQ 96-well plates, with each plate serving as a replicate. For unsorted PBMC, approximately 300 ng of genomic DNA, equivalent to approximately 28,000 T cell genomes, went into each replicate PCR. Ten immunoSEQ deep assay plates were used to sequence the unsorted PBMC genomic DNA. The purified libraries were quantified using a Qubit 3.0 fluorometer, sized with a Bioanalyzer 2100, and then quantified again using the KAPA Library Quantification kit. Every immunoSEQ 96-well plate was sequenced on a separate single-read 150-cycle Illumina NextSeq 550 flow cell. Under the source paper's analysis protocol: The immunoSEQ output contained only junctional sequences without quality scores, so filtering could not match that applied to full-length reads. Sequences were annotated with PyIR, a Python wrapper for IgBLAST v1.9, using IMGT germline references to assign V/J genes and CDR3. Any read was removed if the V/J assignment was weak (E-value above 1e-6), the CDR3 was missing, or the read contained stop codons, out-of-frame junctions, or ambiguous translated residues. A V3J clonotype was defined by an identical inferred V gene, J gene, and CDR3 amino acid sequence. Percentage overlap between repertoires was computed as shared unique clonotypes divided by the size of the smaller repertoire. Repertoire richness was assessed with RTK rarefaction, the Chao1 estimator, and Recon v2.1 estimates of unobserved clonotypes. This immuneACCESS table, as held by TCRdb, lists in-frame sequences with V and J called but not all clones. Of the missing ones, under half trace to an unresolved V gene in checked studies; the others have no known cause. V, J and clone size are those of that table, while D and trimming were read from the DNA. Here the sample has a few hundred thousand clones; around 81% occur a single time. The ten most abundant clones make up about 11% of the sample.

Healthy HIV-negative adults with no recently reported acute infections or vaccinations were included as donors. Every donor was a Caucasian adult residing in Nashville, Tennessee, USA. In the unsorted samples, 90 million to 100 million PBMCs were counted, and genomic DNA was extracted using the QIAamp DNA Blood Mini kit. Blood was collected by leukapheresis, and PBMCs were isolated by Ficoll-Histopaque density gradient centrifugation and then cryopreserved in liquid nitrogen vapor phase. The receptor was derived from a woman in her thirties or forties in good health. Some clones in this sample may be carry-over from other donors' samples. The chain is assembled from TRBV29-1 and TRBJ1-5, and 9 junctional nucleotides match TRBD1. Material: PBMCs. The CDR3 region reads CSVADRGDKPQHF. The DNA reads as follows: TGCAGCGTTGCGGACAGGGGCGATAAGCCCCAGCATTTT.